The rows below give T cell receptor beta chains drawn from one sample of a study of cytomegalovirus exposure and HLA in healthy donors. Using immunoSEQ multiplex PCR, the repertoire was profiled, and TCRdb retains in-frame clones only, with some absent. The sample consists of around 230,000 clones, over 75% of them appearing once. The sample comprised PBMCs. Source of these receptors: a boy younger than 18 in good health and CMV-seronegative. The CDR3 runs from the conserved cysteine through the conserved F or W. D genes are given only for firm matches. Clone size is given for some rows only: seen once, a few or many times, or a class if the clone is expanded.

CDR3: CASRGARDNEQFF
DNA: TGTGCCAGCCGGGGTGCCCGAGACAATGAGCAGTTCTTC
V: TRBV6-5
D: NA
J: TRBJ2-1
size: once

CDR3: CASSRGAGDGYTF
DNA: TGCGCCAGCAGCAGGGGCGCAGGGGATGGCTACACCTTC
V: TRBV5-1
D: NA
J: TRBJ1-2
size: NA

CDR3: CASSPDRQGSGETQYF
DNA: TGCGCCAGCAGCCCGGACAGACAGGGGAGTGGGGAGACCCAGTACTTC
V: TRBV5-1
D: TRBD1
J: TRBJ2-5
size: NA

CDR3: CASRQLAGAENTGELFF
DNA: TGTGCCAGCAGGCAACTAGCGGGGGCCGAAAACACCGGGGAGCTGTTTTTT
V: TRBV27
D: TRBD2
J: TRBJ2-2
size: NA

CDR3: CASSFGGADYGYTF
DNA: TGTGCCAGCAGCTTTGGGGGCGCTGACTATGGCTACACCTTC
V: TRBV11-2
D: NA
J: TRBJ1-2
size: NA

CDR3: CATLGLAGVSYEQYF
DNA: TGTGCCACCTTAGGACTAGCGGGGGTTTCCTACGAGCAGTACTTC
V: TRBV2
D: TRBD2
J: TRBJ2-7
size: NA

CDR3: CSVERGLTNTEAFF
DNA: TGCAGCGTTGAAAGGGGGCTAACAAACACTGAAGCTTTCTTT
V: TRBV29-1
D: TRBD1
J: TRBJ1-1
size: NA

CDR3: CASSQDRAGLKESEAFF
DNA: TGTGCCAGCAGCCAAGATCGTGCGGGCCTCAAAGAGTCTGAAGCTTTCTTT
V: TRBV4-2
D: NA
J: TRBJ1-1
size: NA

CDR3: CASSGWGPSEQFF
DNA: TGCGCCAGCAGTGGTTGGGGCCCGAGTGAGCAGTTCTTC
V: TRBV10-1
D: NA
J: TRBJ2-1
size: NA

CDR3: CASSLDGHSSGNTIYF
DNA: TGCGCCAGCAGCTTGGACGGCCACAGCTCTGGAAACACCATATATTTT
V: TRBV5-1
D: NA
J: TRBJ1-3
size: NA

CDR3: CASSIAQGRMDEQYF
DNA: TGTGCCAGTAGTATCGCACAGGGGAGGATGGACGAGCAGTACTTC
V: TRBV19
D: NA
J: TRBJ2-7
size: NA

CDR3: CASSLVAIGHEQFF
DNA: TGTGCCAGCAGCCTTGTAGCGATTGGGCATGAGCAGTTCTTC
V: TRBV9
D: NA
J: TRBJ2-1
size: NA

CDR3: CASSLSAGGDTQYF
DNA: TGTGCCAGCAGCTTATCTGCTGGCGGAGATACGCAGTATTTT
V: TRBV7-3
D: NA
J: TRBJ2-3
size: NA

CDR3: CASSGDRGRYGYTF
DNA: TGCGCCAGCAGCGGAGACAGGGGCCGCTATGGCTACACCTTC
V: TRBV5-1
D: TRBD1
J: TRBJ1-2
size: NA